These T cell receptor beta chains were read from a single sample in a study of shared clonotypes between healthy human individuals. Profiling relied on immunoSEQ multiplex PCR, and the TCRdb table lists in-frame clones only, not all of them. The sample contains roughly 1 million clones, approximately 68% of which appear only once. The sample was memory CD4+ T cells sorted from blood. The receptors originated from a man aged 18 to 30 in good health. Each CDR3 is given with its conserved first and last residue. Fields, in order: J gene, clone size, D gene, V gene, CDR3 protein, CDR3 DNA. D genes are given only for firm matches. Clone size is stated in some rows and not others, as once, few, many or a class when expanded.

TRBJ1-4	-	-	TRBV6-5	CASSSDRGKLFF	TGTGCCAGCAGCTCAGACCGGGGAAAACTGTTTTTT
TRBJ2-2	-	-	TRBV5-1	CASSLGGFANTGELFF	TGCGCCAGCAGCTTGGGAGGTTTCGCGAACACCGGGGAGCTGTTTTTT
TRBJ2-1	-	TRBD2	TRBV11-2	CASSPGTSSYNEQFF	TGTGCCAGCAGCCCAGGGACTAGCAGTTATAATGAGCAGTTCTTC
TRBJ2-3	-	TRBD2	TRBV9	CASRLAGGLDTQYF	TGTGCCAGCCGACTAGCGGGAGGGTTAGATACGCAGTATTTT
TRBJ1-6	many	TRBD1	TRBV19	CASSGTGENSPLHF	TGTGCCAGTAGTGGGACAGGGGAGAATTCACCCCTCCACTTT
TRBJ2-5	-	TRBD2	TRBV15	CATSRVAGDETQYF	TGTGCCACCAGCAGAGTAGCGGGGGACGAGACCCAGTACTTC
TRBJ2-4	-	TRBD2	TRBV9	CASSKGTSRNIQYF	TGTGCCAGCAGCAAGGGGACTAGTCGGAACATTCAGTACTTC
TRBJ2-2	-	TRBD2	TRBV2	CASSENLASTSANTGELFF	TGTGCCAGCAGTGAAAACTTAGCGTCGACTAGCGCGAACACCGGGGAGCTGTTTTTT
TRBJ1-1	few	-	TRBV5-1	CASSPEGGNTEAFF	TGCGCCAGCAGCCCCGAGGGGGGTAACACTGAAGCTTTCTTT
TRBJ1-6	-	-	TRBV5-1	CASSSTENPSYNSPLHF	TGCGCCAGCAGCTCGACAGAGAACCCCTCCTATAATTCACCCCTCCACTTT
TRBJ1-2	-	-	TRBV7-4	CASSHRTHYGYTF	TGTGCCAGCAGCCACAGGACCCACTATGGCTACACCTTC
TRBJ2-7	-	-	TRBV5-4	CASSPGIGSNSYEQYF	TGTGCCAGCAGCCCCGGAATCGGGAGTAACTCCTACGAGCAGTACTTC
TRBJ2-7	-	TRBD2	TRBV5-1	CASSLGPSGSSEQYF	TGCGCCAGCAGCTTGGGGCCTAGCGGGAGTAGCGAGCAGTACTTC
TRBJ1-4	-	-	TRBV30	CAWSGATNEKLFF	TGTGCCTGGAGCGGTGCAACTAATGAAAAACTGTTTTTT
TRBJ2-5	once	TRBD1	TRBV7-3	CASSKGTEETQYF	TGTGCCAGCAGCAAAGGGACAGAAGAGACCCAGTACTTC
TRBJ2-7	few	-	TRBV27	CASSSMWDLSYEQYF	TGTGCCAGCAGCTCGATGTGGGACCTTAGCTACGAGCAGTACTTC
TRBJ1-1	few	-	TRBV30	CAWGSLNTEAFF	TGTGCCTGGGGCAGCCTGAACACTGAAGCTTTCTTT
TRBJ1-5	-	-	TRBV6-5	CASSRAGSDQPQHF	TGTGCCAGCAGCCGAGCAGGGTCCGATCAGCCCCAGCATTTT
TRBJ2-5	-	-	TRBV29-1	CSGVATGFTETQYF	TGCAGCGGGGTTGCTACAGGTTTCACAGAGACCCAGTACTTC
TRBJ2-5	-	-	TRBV10-3	CATSQAELGETQYF	TGTGCCACCAGCCAGGCGGAGCTAGGAGAGACCCAGTACTTC
TRBJ1-4	-	-	TRBV19	CASTEGGASNEKLFF	TGTGCCAGTACCGAAGGCGGGGCGTCCAATGAAAAACTGTTTTTT
TRBJ2-2	-	TRBD2	TRBV19	CASSLKPGLALANTGELFF	TGTGCCAGTAGCTTAAAACCGGGACTAGCATTGGCGAACACCGGGGAGCTGTTTTTT
TRBJ2-7	once	-	TRBV7-2	CASSAPLAKVNHEQYF	TGTGCCAGCAGCGCCCCCCTAGCGAAGGTTAACCACGAGCAGTACTTC
TRBJ1-1	-	-	TRBV5-1	CASSSRTANTEAFF	TGCGCCAGCAGCTCCCGGACAGCGAACACTGAAGCTTTCTTT
TRBJ1-4	once	-	TRBV7-9	CASSLNRDEKLFF	TGTGCCAGCAGTCTAAACAGGGATGAAAAACTGTTTTTT
TRBJ1-2	-	TRBD1	TRBV18	CASSRGQGLEDGYTF	TGTGCCAGCTCACGCGGACAGGGCTTAGAGGATGGCTACACCTTC
TRBJ2-7	once	-	TRBV7-2	CASSLSPSSYEQYF	TGTGCCAGCAGCTTAAGCCCCAGCTCCTACGAGCAGTACTTC
TRBJ2-2	-	-	TRBV30	CAWSRTLISNTGELFF	TGTGCCTGGTCCCGGACGCTTATCTCGAACACCGGGGAGCTGTTTTTT
TRBJ2-7	-	-	TRBV28	CASSLRQGYEQYF	TGTGCCAGCAGTTTGAGGCAGGGGTACGAGCAGTACTTC
TRBJ2-2	-	-	TRBV5-8	CASSLTPLNTGELFF	TGTGCCAGCAGCTTAACTCCTTTAAACACCGGGGAGCTGTTTTTT
TRBJ2-7	-	-	TRBV28	CASSSPAPQGYEQYF	TGTGCCAGCAGTTCCCCCGCCCCGCAGGGCTACGAGCAGTACTTC
TRBJ2-3	-	-	TRBV4-1	CASSQVGTLTDTQYF	TGCGCCAGCAGCCAAGTGGGGACCCTCACAGATACGCAGTATTTT
TRBJ2-3	-	-	TRBV6-5	CASTYGGPSTDTQYF	TGTGCCAGCACCTACGGGGGACCAAGCACAGATACGCAGTATTTT
TRBJ2-7	once	TRBD1	TRBV2	CASSVGTGTSYEQYF	TGTGCCAGCAGTGTTGGGACAGGAACCTCCTACGAGCAGTACTTC
TRBJ1-1	-	-	TRBV6-4	CASSDRAGGAFF	TGTGCCAGCAGTGACCGGGCGGGTGGAGCTTTCTTT
TRBJ2-5	-	-	TRBV7-6	CASSQRTGQETQYF	TGTGCCAGCAGCCAGAGGACGGGCCAAGAGACCCAGTACTTC
TRBJ1-1	-	TRBD1	TRBV9	CASSLGTGETEAFF	TGTGCCAGCAGCTTAGGGACAGGGGAAACTGAAGCTTTCTTT
TRBJ2-4	-	-	TRBV25-1	CASTLGNIQYF	TGTGCCAGCACTCTAGGCAACATTCAGTACTTC
TRBJ1-1	-	TRBD1	TRBV5-1	CASSQQGRGNTEAFF	TGCGCCAGCAGCCAACAGGGGCGTGGGAACACTGAAGCTTTCTTT
TRBJ1-1	-	-	TRBV6-5	CASSYGAEAFF	TGTGCCAGCAGTTACGGGGCTGAAGCTTTCTTT